These 7 T cell receptor beta chains came from one sample sequenced in a study of T cell responses to AZD1222 COVID-19 vaccine. Only in-frame clones appear in the TCRdb table, and some are missing; sequencing was by immunoSEQ multiplex PCR. The sample lists some 150,000 clones; 70% to 90% were seen once. Material: peripheral blood, obtained 28 days after the second dose of the MenACWY control vaccine. These receptors all come from an adult who received the MenACWY meningococcal vaccine as a control.

This clone was recorded a few times. The chain is built from TRBV5-8 and TRBJ1-3; tentatively, D is TRBD1 (6 bases). This CDR3 is built from 15 residues. Germline lookup yields CDR1 SGHTS and CDR2 YDEGEE. Trimming removed 4 bases at V and 1 base at J, with 12 bases between. CDR3 sequence: CASSPYTGSGNTIYF. The CDR3 nucleotides read TGTGCCAGCAGCCCTTATACAGGGTCTGGAAACACCATATATTTT. The entire variable domain, with the rest obtained from reference TRBV5-8 and TRBJ1-3, is as follows: EAGVTQSPTHLIKTRGQQATLRCSPISGHTSVYWYQQALGLGLQFLLWYDEGEERNRGNFPPRFSGRQFPNYSSELNVNALELEDSALYLCASSPYTGSGNTIYFGEGSWLTVV.

The DNA of the CDR3 is TGTGCCAGCACCTTTACCCGGACGGGGCTAATCGGCTACACCTTC. As protein: CASTFTRTGLIGYTF. V is TRBV7-2 and J is TRBJ1-2; D might be TRBD1 (5 bases). This CDR3 comprises 15 residues. V lost 7 bases and J 8 bases, leaving 23 bases between the germline ends. Per the germline V gene, CDR1 is SGHTA and CDR2 is FQGNSA.

The chain carries TRBV3-1 (or the pseudogene TRBV3-2) and TRBJ2-2; D not resolved. The germline V gene encodes CDR1 LGHDT and CDR2 YNNKEL (reference sequence). The CDR3 has 13 amino acids. Trimming took off 8 bases at V and 8 bases at J, with 15 bases between the two ends. The DNA for the CDR3 is TGTGCCAGCGCCCAAAGTAACTTAGGGGAGCTGTTTTTT. Translating gives CASAQSNLGELFF.

V gene TRBV5-1 combines with J gene TRBJ1-4; possible D gene TRBD1, 5 bases. V shed 4 bases and J shed 12 bases, with 16 bases lying between them. Germline V gives CDR1 SGHRS, CDR2 YFSETQ. The CDR3 runs to 13 residues. CDR3 bases: TGCGCCAGCAGCGAAGGGACTGCAACGGAACTGTTTTTT. As protein: CASSEGTATELFF.

The chain carries TRBV6-1 and TRBJ1-2; possible D gene TRBD1, 6 bases. V lost 3 bases, J lost 0 bases, and 20 bases lay in between. The germline gives CDR1 MNHNS, CDR2 SASEGT. CDR3 length: 18 amino acids. The CDR3 loop is CASSENRGLFGPNYGYTF. The CDR3 nucleotides are TGTGCCAGCAGTGAGAATCGGGGGCTATTTGGCCCTAACTATGGCTACACCTTC.

The rearrangement links TRBV6-5 to TRBJ1-6, with D possibly being TRBD1 (5 bases). Trimming took 8 bases from V and 7 from J, leaving 18 bases between them. Per the germline V gene, CDR1 is MNHEY and CDR2 is SVGAGI. The CDR3 covers 15 residues. CDR3 region: CASRREGRYNSPLHF. The CDR3 nucleotides read TGTGCCAGCCGGAGAGAGGGGAGGTACAATTCACCCCTCCACTTT.

This chain uses TRBV15 with TRBJ2-1; D call uncertain. CDR3 size: 12 residues. Per the germline V gene, CDR1 is LNHNV and CDR2 is YYDKDF (reference sequence). Trimming cost V 8 bases and J 9 bases, with 14 bases left between them. The CDR3 loop reads CATEDLQSEQFF. Here the CDR3 DNA reads TGTGCCACCGAGGACCTGCAAAGTGAGCAGTTCTTC.